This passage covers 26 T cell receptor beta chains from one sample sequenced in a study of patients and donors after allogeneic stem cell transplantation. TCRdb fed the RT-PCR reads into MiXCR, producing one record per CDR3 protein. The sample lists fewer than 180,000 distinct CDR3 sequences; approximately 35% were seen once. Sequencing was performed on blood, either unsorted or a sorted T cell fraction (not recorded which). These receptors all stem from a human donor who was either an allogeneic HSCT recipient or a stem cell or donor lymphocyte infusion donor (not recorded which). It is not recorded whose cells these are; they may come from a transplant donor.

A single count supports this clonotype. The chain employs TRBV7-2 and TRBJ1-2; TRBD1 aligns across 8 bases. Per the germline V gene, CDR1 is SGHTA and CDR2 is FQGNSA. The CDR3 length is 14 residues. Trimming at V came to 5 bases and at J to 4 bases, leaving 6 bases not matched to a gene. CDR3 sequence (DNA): TGTGCCAGCAGCCAATCAGGGGGCGTCTATGGCTACACCTTC. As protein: CASSQSGGVYGYTF.

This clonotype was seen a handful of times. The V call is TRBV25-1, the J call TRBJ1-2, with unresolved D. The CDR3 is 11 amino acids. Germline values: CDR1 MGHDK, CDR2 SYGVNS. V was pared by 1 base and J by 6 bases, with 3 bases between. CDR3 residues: CASSEFDGYTF. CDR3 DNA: TGTGCCAGCAGTGAATTTGATGGCTACACCTTC.

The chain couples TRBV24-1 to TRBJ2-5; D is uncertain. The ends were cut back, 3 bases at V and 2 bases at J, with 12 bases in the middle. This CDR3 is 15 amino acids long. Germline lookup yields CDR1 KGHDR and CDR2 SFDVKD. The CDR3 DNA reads TGTGCCACCAGTGATCCGGCTAGGGCGCAAGAGACCCAGTACTTC. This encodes CATSDPARAQETQYF.

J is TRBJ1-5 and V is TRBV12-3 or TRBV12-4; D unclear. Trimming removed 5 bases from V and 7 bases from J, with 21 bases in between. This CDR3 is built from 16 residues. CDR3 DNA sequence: TGTGCCAGCAGTCTCAGTGACTTCGACAAATCCCAGCCCCAGCATTTT. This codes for CASSLSDFDKSQPQHF.

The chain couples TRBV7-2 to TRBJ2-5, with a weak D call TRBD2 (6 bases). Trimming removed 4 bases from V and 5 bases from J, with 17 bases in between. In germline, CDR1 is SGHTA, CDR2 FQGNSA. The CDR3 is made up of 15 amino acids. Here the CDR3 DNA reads TGTGCCAGCAGCTCCCGTTTAGGAGGGAGGGAGACCCAGTACTTC. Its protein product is CASSSRLGGRETQYF.

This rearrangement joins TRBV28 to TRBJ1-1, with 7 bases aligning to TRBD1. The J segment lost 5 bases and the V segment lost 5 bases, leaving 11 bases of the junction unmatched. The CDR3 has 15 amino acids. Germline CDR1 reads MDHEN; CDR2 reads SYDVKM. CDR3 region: CASSLNYRGGTEAFF. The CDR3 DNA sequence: TGTGCCAGCAGTCTGAATTACAGGGGAGGGACTGAAGCTTTCTTT.

CDR3 amino acids: CATSRGGIQYF. The CDR3, as DNA: TGTGCCACCTCACGTGGGGGGATTCAGTACTTC. The chain couples TRBV7-9 to TRBJ2-4; D might be TRBD2 (6 bases). In germline, CDR1 is SEHNR, CDR2 FQNEAQ (reference sequence). V lost 10 bases to trimming and J lost 10 bases, with 14 bases between them. This CDR3 is 11 amino acids long.

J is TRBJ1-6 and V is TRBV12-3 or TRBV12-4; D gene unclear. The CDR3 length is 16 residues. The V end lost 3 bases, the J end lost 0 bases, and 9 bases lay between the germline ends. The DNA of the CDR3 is TGTGCCAGCAGTTTTAACCCAAGCTCCTATAATTCACCCCTCCACTTT. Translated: CASSFNPSSYNSPLHF.

The CDR3 sequence is CSAPGRAHGYTF. For the CDR3, the DNA is TGCAGTGCTCCGGGCAGGGCCCATGGCTACACCTTC. The gene calls are TRBV20-1 and TRBJ1-2; D may be TRBD1 (5 bases). The CDR3 runs to 12 residues. The germline V and J ends were trimmed by 5 bases and 6 bases, with 13 bases remaining between them. Per germline, CDR1 DFQATT and CDR2 SNEGSKA (reference sequence).

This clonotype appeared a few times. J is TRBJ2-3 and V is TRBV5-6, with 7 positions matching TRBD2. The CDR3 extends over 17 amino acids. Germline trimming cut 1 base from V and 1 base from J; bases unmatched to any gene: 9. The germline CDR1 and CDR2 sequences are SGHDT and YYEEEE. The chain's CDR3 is CASSLLTREGGTDTQYF. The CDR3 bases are TGTGCCAGCAGCTTGTTAACCAGGGAGGGTGGCACAGATACGCAGTATTTT.

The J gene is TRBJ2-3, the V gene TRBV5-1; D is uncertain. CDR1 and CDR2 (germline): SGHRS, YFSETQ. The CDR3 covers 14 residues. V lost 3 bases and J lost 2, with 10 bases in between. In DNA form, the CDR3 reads TGCGCCAGCAGCTCGGCCGTCCCCACAGATACGCAGTATTTT. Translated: CASSSAVPTDTQYF.

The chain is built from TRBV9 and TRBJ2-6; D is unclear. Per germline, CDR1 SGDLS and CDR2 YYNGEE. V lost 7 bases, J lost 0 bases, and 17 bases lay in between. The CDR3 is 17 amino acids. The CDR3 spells CASAPWAMASGANVLTF. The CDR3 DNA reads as TGTGCCAGCGCCCCCTGGGCTATGGCCTCTGGGGCCAACGTCCTGACTTTC.

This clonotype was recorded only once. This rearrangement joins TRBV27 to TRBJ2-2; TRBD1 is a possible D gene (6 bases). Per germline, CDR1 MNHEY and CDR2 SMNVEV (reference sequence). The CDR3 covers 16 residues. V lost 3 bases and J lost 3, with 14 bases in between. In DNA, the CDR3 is TGTGCCAGCAGTTTCCTTTCCGGGACATACACCGGGGAGCTGTTTTTT. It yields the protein CASSFLSGTYTGELFF.

Written as DNA, the CDR3 is TGTGCCAGCAGCCCGCTGGCTTGGGGCTACACCTTC. This codes for CASSPLAWGYTF. This rearrangement joins TRBV28 to TRBJ1-2; no clear D. V was clipped by 6 bases and J by 8 bases, with 13 bases between them. The CDR3 consists of 12 residues. Germline V CDR1 and CDR2: MDHEN, SYDVKM.

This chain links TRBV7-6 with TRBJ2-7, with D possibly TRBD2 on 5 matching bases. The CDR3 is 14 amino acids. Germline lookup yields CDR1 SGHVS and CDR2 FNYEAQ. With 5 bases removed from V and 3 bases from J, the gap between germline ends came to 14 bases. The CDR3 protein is CASSTPGGNYEQYF. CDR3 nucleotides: TGTGCCAGCAGCACCCCAGGAGGCAACTACGAGCAGTACTTC.

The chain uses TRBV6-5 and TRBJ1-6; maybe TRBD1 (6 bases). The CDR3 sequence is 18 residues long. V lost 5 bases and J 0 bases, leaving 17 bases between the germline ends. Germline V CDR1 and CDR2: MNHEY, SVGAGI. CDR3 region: CASSPRQAFSSYNSPLHF. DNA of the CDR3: TGTGCCAGCAGTCCTCGACAGGCTTTTAGCTCCTATAATTCACCCCTCCACTTT.

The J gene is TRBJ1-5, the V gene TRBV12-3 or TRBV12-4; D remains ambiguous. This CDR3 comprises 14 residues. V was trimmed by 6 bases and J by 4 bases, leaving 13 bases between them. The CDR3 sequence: CASSEDWKNQPQHF. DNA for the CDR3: TGTGCCAGCAGCGAGGACTGGAAGAATCAGCCCCAGCATTTT.

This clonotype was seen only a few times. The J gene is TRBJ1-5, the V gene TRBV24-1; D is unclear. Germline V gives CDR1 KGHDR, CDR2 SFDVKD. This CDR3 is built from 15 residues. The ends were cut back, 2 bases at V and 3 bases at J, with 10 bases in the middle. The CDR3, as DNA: TGTGCCACCAGTGATTCTCGGCAGATCAATCAGCCCCAGCATTTT. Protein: CATSDSRQINQPQHF.

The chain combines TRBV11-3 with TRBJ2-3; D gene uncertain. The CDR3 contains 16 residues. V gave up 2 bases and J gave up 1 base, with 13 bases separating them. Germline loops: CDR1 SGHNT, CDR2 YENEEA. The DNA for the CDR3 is TGTGCCAGCAGCTTATTAGCTCCGCTTCGCACAGATACGCAGTATTTT. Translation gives CASSLLAPLRTDTQYF. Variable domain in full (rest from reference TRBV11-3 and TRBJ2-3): EAGVVQSPRYKIIEKKQPVAFWCNPISGHNTLYWYLQNLGQGPELLIRYENEEAVDDSQLPKDRFSAERLKGVDSTLKIQPAELGDSAVYLCASSLLAPLRTDTQYFGPGTRLTVL.

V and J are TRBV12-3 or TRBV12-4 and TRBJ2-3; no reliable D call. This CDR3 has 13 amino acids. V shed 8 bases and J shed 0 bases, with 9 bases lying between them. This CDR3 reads CASLGTSTDTQYF. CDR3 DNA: TGTGCCAGCTTAGGTACTAGCACAGATACGCAGTATTTT.

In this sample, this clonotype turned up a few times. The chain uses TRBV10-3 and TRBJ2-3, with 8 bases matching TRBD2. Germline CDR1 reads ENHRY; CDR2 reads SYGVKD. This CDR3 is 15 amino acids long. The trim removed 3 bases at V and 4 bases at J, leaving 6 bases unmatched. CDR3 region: CAISEPGGRSDTQYF. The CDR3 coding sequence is TGTGCCATCAGTGAACCGGGAGGGAGGTCAGATACGCAGTATTTT.

This chain's CDR3 is CASSLSGSRGYTF. The CDR3 DNA reads TGTGCCAGCAGTTTATCGGGCTCTCGCGGCTACACCTTC. The chain is built from TRBV12-3 or TRBV12-4 and TRBJ1-2, with D uncertain. The CDR3 totals 13 residues. V lost 2 bases and J 8 bases, leaving 12 bases between the germline ends.

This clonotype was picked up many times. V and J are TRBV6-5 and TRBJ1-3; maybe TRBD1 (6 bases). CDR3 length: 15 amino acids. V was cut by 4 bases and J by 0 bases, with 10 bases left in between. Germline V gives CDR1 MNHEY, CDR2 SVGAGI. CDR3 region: CASSWGPHSGNTIYF. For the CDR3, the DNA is TGTGCCAGCAGTTGGGGGCCCCACTCTGGAAACACCATATATTTT.

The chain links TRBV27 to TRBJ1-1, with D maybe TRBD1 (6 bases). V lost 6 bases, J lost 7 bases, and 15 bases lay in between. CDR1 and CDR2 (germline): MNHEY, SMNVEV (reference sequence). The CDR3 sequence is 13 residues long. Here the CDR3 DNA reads TGTGCCAGCAGAGGCGGGGGGCCTAATGAAGCTTTCTTT. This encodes CASRGGGPNEAFF.

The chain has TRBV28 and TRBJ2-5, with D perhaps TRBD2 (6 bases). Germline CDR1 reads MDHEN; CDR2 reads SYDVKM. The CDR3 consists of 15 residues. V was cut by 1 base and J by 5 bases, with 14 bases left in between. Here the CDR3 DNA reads TGTGCCAGCAGTTTATCCGGCGGGGTTACTGAGACCCAGTACTTC. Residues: CASSLSGGVTETQYF.

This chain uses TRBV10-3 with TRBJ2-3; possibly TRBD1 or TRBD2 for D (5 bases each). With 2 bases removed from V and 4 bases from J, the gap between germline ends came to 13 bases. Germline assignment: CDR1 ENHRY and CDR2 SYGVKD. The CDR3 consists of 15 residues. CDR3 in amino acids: CAISEGFGDPDTQYF. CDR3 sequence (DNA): TGTGCCATCAGTGAGGGGTTCGGGGACCCAGATACGCAGTATTTT.